This T cell receptor (beta chain) emerged from a study of CXCR3-negative and CXCR3-positive naive CD8 T cells. Overall study results and limits: CXCR3-positive naive cells had TRB CDR3s that were more hydrophobic than CXCR3-negative naive cells had.

5' RACE with UMI labels generated the TRB cDNA libraries. From the 5' RACE reads, TCRdb lists one entry per CDR3 protein and no DNA. The sample's table shows around 130,000 distinct CDR3 sequences. With regard to this clonotype: Its specificity is not known.

Triplicate sorting captured approximately 300,000 cells each from every CD8+ T cell subset. The receptor's source is a human donor in good health. Some clones in this sample may be carry-over from other donors' samples. The specimen was naive CXCR3+ CD8+ T cells from blood. Subset given: CD45RO-CCR7+CD27+CD95- naive CD8+ T cells expressing CXCR3 (TNR3+).

The CDR3 loop reads CASSVASTGYEQYF. The chain combines TRBV9 with TRBJ2-7. Germline V gene sequence: CDR1 SGDLS, CDR2 YYNGEE. The CDR3 runs to 14 residues.